The 21 T cell receptor beta chains listed next were all sequenced from one sample in a study of blood T cell repertoires in COVID-19. Clones were read by immunoSEQ multiplex PCR, and TCRdb kept only the in-frame ones, dropping some. Of about 670,000 clones detected, 80% to 90% appear once; the ten largest clones hold around 0.3%. The sequencing input was peripheral blood. The receptor source for this set is a woman under 30 with acute or convalescent COVID-19.

As to this clone: Other DNA sequences in this sample translate to the same CDR3. The gene calls are TRBV18 and TRBJ1-1; D uncertain. Per the germline V gene, CDR1 is KGHSH and CDR2 is LQKENI. CDR3 length: 13 amino acids. V shed 2 bases and J shed 5 bases, with 9 bases lying between them. CDR3 sequence: CASSPSRGTEAFF. The CDR3 nucleotides read TGTGCCAGCTCACCATCCCGGGGTACTGAAGCTTTCTTT.

This chain connects TRBV6-1 to TRBJ2-2; TRBD1 matches at 10 bases. Germline assignment: CDR1 MNHNS and CDR2 SASEGT. The trim removed 3 bases at V and 6 bases at J, leaving 1 base unmatched. The CDR3 consists of 14 residues. CDR3: CASSEGTGAGELFF. CDR3 DNA: TGTGCCAGCAGTGAGGGGACAGGGGCCGGGGAGCTGTTTTTT.

The CDR3: CASSLAGTSPSNEQFF. The CDR3 bases are TGTGCCAGCAGCTTAGCAGGGACTAGCCCCTCCAATGAGCAGTTCTTC. The rearrangement joins TRBV7-2 to TRBJ2-1, with TRBD2 matching over 9 bases. V trimming: 0 bases; J trimming: 6 bases; junction bases outside the gene matches: 6. CDR3 length: 16 amino acids. Germline CDR1 and CDR2: SGHTA and FQGNSA.

The chain links TRBV4-3 to TRBJ1-2; 7 bases are shared with TRBD1. Germline V gene data show CDR1 as LGHNA and CDR2 as YSLEER. The trim removed 0 bases at V and 1 base at J, leaving 2 bases unmatched. The CDR3 is 15 residues long. This CDR3 is CASSQETGDNYGYTF. Written as DNA, the CDR3 is TGCGCCAGCAGCCAAGAAACAGGGGATAACTATGGCTACACCTTC.

The chain couples TRBV25-1 to TRBJ2-2, with D perhaps matching TRBD1 (6 bases). V lost 8 bases and J lost 7, with 11 bases in between. The CDR3 loop spans 12 amino acids. The germline V gene has CDR1 MGHDK and CDR2 SYGVNS. CDR3 DNA sequence: TGTGCCAGCGGCTGGGACATCGGGGAGCTGTTTTTT. This encodes CASGWDIGELFF. The entire variable domain, with the rest obtained from reference TRBV25-1 and TRBJ2-2, is as follows: EADIYQTPRYLVIGTGKKITLECSQTMGHDKMYWYQQDPGMELHLIHYSYGVNSTEKGDLSSESTVSRIRTEHFPLTLESARPSHTSQYLCASGWDIGELFFGEGSRLTVL.

The rearrangement uses TRBV24-1 and TRBJ1-2; 10 nucleotides match TRBD1. Germline CDR1 is KGHDR and CDR2 is SFDVKD. Unmatched junction bases numbered 13, after V lost 1 base and J lost 3 bases. CDR3 length equals 19 residues. Here the CDR3 reads CATSDLTLGQGLRYYGYTF. CDR3 DNA sequence: TGTGCCACCAGTGATTTAACCTTGGGACAGGGGCTACGATACTATGGCTACACCTTC.

This clone was detected once. The junction departs from germline at one end; a sequencing error may be responsible. Other DNA sequences in this sample translate to the same CDR3. This rearrangement joins TRBV7-9 to TRBJ1-1; D ambiguous. This CDR3 has 14 amino acids. Germline CDR1 SEHNR, CDR2 FQNEAQ (reference sequence). Written as DNA, the CDR3 is TGTGCCAGCAGCTTAGGTCCCGGGAACACTGAAGCCTTCTTT. Amino acids: CASSLGPGNTEAFF. The full variable domain, with the rest looked up from reference TRBV7-9 and TRBJ1-1, is DTGVSQNPRHKITKRGQNVTFRCDPISEHNRLYWYRQTLGQGPEFLTYFQNEAQLEKSRLLSDRFSAERPKGSFSTLEIQRTEQGDSAMYLCASSLGPGNTEAFFGQGTRLTVV.

The J gene is TRBJ2-7, the V gene TRBV11-3; 8 bases fit TRBD1. V trimming: 0 bases; J trimming: 5 bases; junction bases outside the gene matches: 3. The germline V gene has CDR1 SGHNT and CDR2 YENEEA. CDR3 length equals 14 residues. The DNA for the CDR3 is TGTGCCAGCAGCTTAGATGGGACAGGCAACGAGCAGTACTTC. Encoded protein: CASSLDGTGNEQYF.

The chain joins TRBV6-5 to TRBJ1-2, with 7 positions matching TRBD1. The CDR3 contains 15 residues. With 7 bases clipped from V and 6 bases from J, the junction kept 14 bases outside the gene matches. Germline lookup yields CDR1 MNHEY and CDR2 SVGAGI. Here the CDR3 DNA reads TGTGCCAGCATCCCCCCAGGGGGGCGCTTAAATGGCTACACCTTC. It is translated as CASIPPGGRLNGYTF.

The V call is TRBV6-5, the J call TRBJ2-1; maybe TRBD2 (7 bases). The germline gives CDR1 MNHEY, CDR2 SVGAGI. CDR3 length: 11 residues. Trimming removed 11 bases at V and 7 bases at J, with 12 bases between. CDR3 sequence (DNA): TGTGCCGCGAGGGGGGGGAATGAGCAGTTCTTC. Its protein is CAARGGNEQFF.

V usage is TRBV24-1 and J usage is TRBJ2-2; D is possibly TRBD1 (6 bases). CDR3 length equals 15 residues. Trimming pared 7 bases from V and 2 bases from J, leaving 13 bases between. The germline V gene has CDR1 KGHDR and CDR2 SFDVKD. As DNA, the CDR3 is TGTGCCACCAGCCACAGGGTAACCAACACCGGGGAGCTGTTTTTT. Translation gives CATSHRVTNTGELFF.

The chain recombines TRBV10-1 with TRBJ2-3, with D possibly being TRBD2 (6 bases). The CDR3 has 16 amino acids. Germline CDR1 WNHNN, CDR2 SYGVQD (reference sequence). V lost 0 bases to trimming and J lost 1 base, with 11 bases between them. The CDR3 DNA reads TGCGCCAGCAGTGAGTCGACGCGGGGCGGCACAGATACGCAGTATTTT. It codes for CASSESTRGGTDTQYF.

CDR3 sequence reads: CASSLGDTVNEKLFF. The CDR3 DNA is TGTGCCAGCAGCTTAGGGGACACCGTTAATGAAAAACTGTTTTTT. This chain joins TRBV11-2 and TRBJ1-4; D might be TRBD1 (6 bases). V was shortened by 1 base and J by 4 bases, with 10 bases between the two germline ends. Germline V CDR1 and CDR2: SGHAT, FQNNGV. The CDR3 totals 15 residues.

The chain joins TRBV21-1 to TRBJ1-3. TRBV21-1 counts as a pseudogene. The CDR3 runs to 9 residues. The CDR3 DNA is TGTGCCAGCCCGTGCACCATATATTTT. Translating it yields CASPCTIYF.

The chain recombines TRBV27 with TRBJ1-4; D not certain. V lost 8 bases and J lost 0, with 7 bases in between. Germline V lookup: CDR1 MNHEY, CDR2 SMNVEV (reference sequence). This CDR3 has 13 residues. Here the CDR3 reads CASARATNEKLFF. CDR3 DNA sequence: TGTGCCAGCGCAAGAGCAACTAATGAAAAACTGTTTTTT.

The V and J genes are TRBV21-1 and TRBJ1-6. TRBV21-1 is a recognized pseudogene. The length of the CDR3 is 15 residues. CDR3 sequence: CASKKSPRENSPLHF. The CDR3 DNA is TGTGCCAGCAAAAAAAGTCCCCGAGAGAATTCACCCCTCCACTTT.

The chain couples TRBV3-1 (or the pseudogene TRBV3-2) to TRBJ1-5; TRBD1 aligns across 9 bases. Germline CDR1 is LGHDT and CDR2 is YNNKEL (reference sequence). J gave up 7 bases and V 4 bases, and 5 bases lay outside the gene matches. The CDR3 has 14 amino acids. The CDR3 bases are TGTGCCAGCAGCCCGACAGGGGGAGGACAGCCCCAGCATTTT. Translating it yields CASSPTGGGQPQHF.

The J gene is TRBJ1-2, the V gene TRBV5-6, with 10 bases fitting TRBD1. Germline-derived CDR1 and CDR2 are SGHDT and YYEEEE. There are 15 residues in the CDR3. The V gene end was trimmed by 3 bases and the J gene end by 2 bases; junction bases not matched to a gene: 4. The chain's CDR3 is CASSYPGQGNYGYTF. For the CDR3, the DNA is TGTGCCAGCAGCTATCCGGGACAGGGGAACTATGGCTACACCTTC.

About this clone itself: The identical CDR3 is also encoded by other nucleotide sequences in the sample. V is TRBV7-9 and J is TRBJ1-2, with 7 bases identical to TRBD1. The V gene end was trimmed by 4 bases and the J gene end by 4 bases; junction bases not matched to a gene: 3. This CDR3 is built from 13 residues. From germline, CDR1 is SEHNR and CDR2 FQNEAQ (reference sequence). DNA of the CDR3: TGTGCCAGCAGCTCCGCAGGGGGCTATGGCTACACCTTC. This encodes CASSSAGGYGYTF.

CDR3 nucleotide sequence: TGTGCCAGCAGTCAAGCCATGGGAGGTCGCACTGAAGCTTTCTTT. Its protein product is CASSQAMGGRTEAFF. The chain is built from TRBV6-6 and TRBJ1-1; unclear D gene. This CDR3 comprises 15 residues. V was clipped by 5 bases and J by 4 bases, with 17 bases between them. Germline loops: CDR1 MNHNY, CDR2 SVGAGI (reference sequence).

The chain combines TRBV12-3 or TRBV12-4 with TRBJ1-5; D is ambiguous. This CDR3 spans 12 amino acids. V lost 7 bases, J lost 5 bases, and 9 bases lay in between. CDR3: CASNSGDQPQHF. The DNA for the CDR3 is TGTGCCAGCAATTCAGGCGATCAGCCCCAGCATTTT.